One and the same sample provided the 10 T cell receptor beta chains below, sequenced in a study of blood T cell repertoires in COVID-19. Some clones are missing from TCRdb's copy, which holds only in-frame ones; the method was immunoSEQ multiplex PCR. Among approximately 90,000 clones listed, approximately 88% were seen once. Sequenced sample: peripheral blood. These receptors originate from a man in his fifties or sixties with acute or convalescent COVID-19.

This clone has only one observation. This chain uses TRBV27 with TRBJ1-2, with 10 bases fitting TRBD1. V lost 4 bases to trimming and J lost 8 bases; unmatched junction nucleotides: 7. The CDR3 has 14 residues. Germline CDR1 and CDR2: MNHEY and SMNVEV (reference sequence). CDR3 region: CASSWGTGARGYTF. In nucleotides, the CDR3 is TGTGCCAGCAGTTGGGGGACAGGGGCGCGGGGCTACACCTTC.

The J gene is TRBJ1-5, the V gene TRBV19; no firm D call. The CDR3 length is 16 residues. V lost 1 base and J lost 0, with 10 bases in between. Germline CDR1 LNHDA, CDR2 SQIVND (reference sequence). CDR3 nucleotide sequence: TGTGCCAGTAGTATAGGAGAGGTTTATAGCAATCAGCCCCAGCATTTT. As protein: CASSIGEVYSNQPQHF.

The chain uses TRBV18 and TRBJ2-6; 7 bases match TRBD2. Per germline, CDR1 KGHSH and CDR2 LQKENI. This CDR3 spans 15 amino acids. V was pared by 3 bases and J by 2 bases, with 1 base of the junction left unmatched. CDR3 in amino acids: CASSPGGAGANVLTF. Written as DNA, the CDR3 is TGTGCCAGCTCACCGGGGGGGGCTGGGGCCAACGTCCTGACTTTC.

The J gene is TRBJ1-6, the V gene TRBV14; TRBD1 might be the D (6 bases). CDR3 length: 15 residues. Germline V CDR1 and CDR2: SGHDN, FVKESK. Deletions cut 4 bases from V and 7 bases from J, with 14 bases between. The DNA of the CDR3 is TGTGCCAGCAGCCGAATACAGGGTTGGAATTCACCCCTCCACTTT. It codes for CASSRIQGWNSPLHF.

This chain joins TRBV3-1 (or the pseudogene TRBV3-2) and TRBJ1-3; 7 bases are a match to TRBD1. Germline CDR1 is LGHDT and CDR2 is YNNKEL (reference sequence). J was trimmed by 5 bases and V by 4 bases; bases with no gene match: 5. There are 14 residues in the CDR3. CDR3 sequence reads: CASSLTGWRNTIYF. The CDR3 DNA sequence: TGTGCCAGCAGCCTGACAGGGTGGAGAAACACCATATATTTT.

Details on this clone: Within the sample, other DNA sequences also encode this same CDR3. The chain couples TRBV6-5 to TRBJ1-2; D possibly corresponds to TRBD1 (5 bases). The V end was cut by 6 bases, the J end by 2 bases, with 13 bases between. CDR1 and CDR2 from the germline V gene are MNHEY and SVGAGI. The CDR3 length is 14 residues. CDR3 sequence: CASRVGGGNYGYTF. The CDR3 DNA reads TGTGCCAGCAGAGTGGGGGGAGGCAACTATGGCTACACCTTC.

The chain combines TRBV20-1 with TRBJ2-7; 7 positions agree with TRBD1. This CDR3 spans 15 amino acids. V lost 3 bases and J lost 0; bases outside the gene matches: 8. CDR1 is DFQATT and CDR2 is SNEGSKA in the germline V gene (reference sequence). The CDR3, as DNA: TGCAGTGCTAGTTTCGGGGCAGGGGGCTCCTACGAGCAGTACTTC. Its protein is CSASFGAGGSYEQYF.

The CDR3 DNA reads TGTGCCAGTAGTTCTCCCGGGACAGGGACTAATGAAAAACTGTTTTTT. Translating it yields CASSSPGTGTNEKLFF. V is TRBV19 and J is TRBJ1-4; the match to TRBD1 covers 9 bases. The CDR3 sequence is 16 residues long. Germline V gene lookup returns CDR1 LNHDA and CDR2 SQIVND (reference sequence). The trim removed 5 bases at V and 2 bases at J, leaving 6 bases unmatched.

This chain connects TRBV5-1 to TRBJ2-2; possibly TRBD2 for D (6 bases). With 0 bases removed from V and 1 base from J, the gap between germline ends came to 7 bases. Germline CDR1 reads SGHRS; CDR2 reads YFSETQ. CDR3 length: 15 residues. CDR3 in amino acids: CASSLVSGNTGELFF. As DNA, the CDR3 is TGCGCCAGCAGCTTGGTTAGCGGGAACACCGGGGAGCTGTTTTTT. The complete variable domain, with remaining parts taken from reference TRBV5-1 and TRBJ2-2, reads KAGVTQTPRYLIKTRGQQVTLSCSPISGHRSVSWYQQTPGQGLQFLFEYFSETQRNKGNFPGRFSGRQFSNSRSEMNVSTLELGDSALYLCASSLVSGNTGELFFGEGSRLTVL.

This clone was detected a few times. The rearrangement joins TRBV19 to TRBJ2-5, with 7 bases aligning to TRBD2. With V trimmed by 4 bases and J by 5 bases, 7 bases remained unmatched. The CDR3 totals 14 residues. Germline V gene sequence: CDR1 LNHDA, CDR2 SQIVND (reference sequence). This chain's CDR3 is CASSRLAVSETQYF. In DNA, the CDR3 is TGTGCCAGTAGTAGACTAGCAGTGTCGGAGACCCAGTACTTC. The full variable domain, in which reference TRBV19 and TRBJ2-5 provide the parts outside the CDR3, is DGGITQSPKYLFRKEGQNVTLSCEQNLNHDAMYWYRQDPGQGLRLIYYSQIVNDFQKGDIAEGYSVSREKKESFPLTVTSAQKNPTAFYLCASSRLAVSETQYFGPGTRLLVL.